Below, 3 T cell receptor beta chains from the same sample are listed, as sequenced in a study of OX40 agonist ivuxolimab in advanced cancers. The assay was immunoSEQ multiplex PCR, and TCRdb's table has in-frame clones only and misses some. Of 40,000 or so clones in the sample, approximately 85% are singletons; the top ten hold 18%. The material sequenced was CD4+ or CD8+ T cells sorted from blood, taken in a trial of the OX40 agonist ivuxolimab. The receptors shown here come from an adult with an advanced solid tumor such as melanoma, head and neck, liver or kidney cancer.

The chain recombines TRBV7-8 with TRBJ1-1, with D maybe TRBD1 (6 bases). Germline CDR1 reads SGHVS; CDR2 reads FQNEAQ. V was clipped by 6 bases and J by 3 bases, with 17 bases between them. The CDR3 is 15 amino acids. In DNA form, the CDR3 reads TGTGCCAGCAGGTCAGACGAGGGGGTTTACACTGAAGCTTTCTTT. Translation: CASRSDEGVYTEAFF.

This chain connects TRBV4-2 to TRBJ2-5; tentatively, D is TRBD1 or TRBD2 (5 bases each). The V gene lost 5 bases and the J gene lost 4 bases, with 17 bases spanning the gap. CDR1 is LGHNA, CDR2 YNFKEQ, per germline. The CDR3 is 15 residues long. CDR3 in DNA: TGTGCCAGCAGCTTAGAAGGGGCCGGGGTAGAGACCCAGTACTTC. Residues: CASSLEGAGVETQYF.

The J gene is TRBJ2-5, the V gene TRBV13; 8 bases agree with TRBD1. This CDR3 contains 14 residues. The trim removed 6 bases at V and 7 bases at J, leaving 10 bases unmatched. Per the germline V gene, CDR1 is PRHDT and CDR2 is FYEKMQ (reference sequence). The CDR3 region has the DNA TGTGCCAGCAGTTTCCGGACAGGGCAAAGGACCCAGTACTTC. Protein: CASSFRTGQRTQYF.